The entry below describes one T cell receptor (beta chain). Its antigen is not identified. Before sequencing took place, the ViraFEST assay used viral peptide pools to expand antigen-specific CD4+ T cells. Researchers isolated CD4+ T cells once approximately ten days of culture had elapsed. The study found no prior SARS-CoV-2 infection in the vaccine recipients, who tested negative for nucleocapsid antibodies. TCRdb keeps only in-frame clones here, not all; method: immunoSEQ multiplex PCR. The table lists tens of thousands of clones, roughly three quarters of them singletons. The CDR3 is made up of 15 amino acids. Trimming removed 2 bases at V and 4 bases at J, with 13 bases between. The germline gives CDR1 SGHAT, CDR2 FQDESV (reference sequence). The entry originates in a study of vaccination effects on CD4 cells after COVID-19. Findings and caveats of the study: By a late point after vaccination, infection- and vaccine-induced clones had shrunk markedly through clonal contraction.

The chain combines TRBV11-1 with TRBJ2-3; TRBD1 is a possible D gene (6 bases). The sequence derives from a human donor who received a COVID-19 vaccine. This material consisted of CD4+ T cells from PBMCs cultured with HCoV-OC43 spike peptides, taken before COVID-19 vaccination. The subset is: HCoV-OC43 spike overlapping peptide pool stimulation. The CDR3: CASSLTGSFADTQYF. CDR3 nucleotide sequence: TGTGCCAGCAGCTTAACAGGGTCGTTCGCAGATACGCAGTATTTT.